This TCR beta chain was sequenced for a study of blood T cells in healthy people across ages. Through a sample-barcoded 5' primer and a J-beta primer mix, a second PCR was run for about 7 to 12 cycles. TCRdb redid the calling of the 5' RACE reads with MiXCR, one entry per CDR3 protein. The table includes 850,000 to 1,100,000 distinct CDR3 sequences, 35% to 45% detected once. Sequencing was performed on blood. This TCR was recovered from a young man in good health.

The CDR3 region is CASSWGRGKLGNTIYF. The CDR3 region has the DNA TGTGCCAGCAGCTGGGGCAGGGGGAAACTTGGAAACACCATATATTTT. The V gene is TRBV7-9, the J gene TRBJ1-3, with 7 positions matching TRBD1. Germline V gene sequence: CDR1 SEHNR, CDR2 FQNEAQ (reference sequence). The length of the CDR3 is 16 residues. V shed 4 bases and J 3 bases; nucleotides not matched to a gene: 9. Complete variable domain (other parts from reference TRBV7-9 and TRBJ1-3): DTGVSQNPRHKITKRGQNVTFRCDPISEHNRLYWYRQTLGQGPEFLTYFQNEAQLEKSRLLSDRFSAERPKGSFSTLEIQRTEQGDSAMYLCASSWGRGKLGNTIYFGEGSWLTVV.